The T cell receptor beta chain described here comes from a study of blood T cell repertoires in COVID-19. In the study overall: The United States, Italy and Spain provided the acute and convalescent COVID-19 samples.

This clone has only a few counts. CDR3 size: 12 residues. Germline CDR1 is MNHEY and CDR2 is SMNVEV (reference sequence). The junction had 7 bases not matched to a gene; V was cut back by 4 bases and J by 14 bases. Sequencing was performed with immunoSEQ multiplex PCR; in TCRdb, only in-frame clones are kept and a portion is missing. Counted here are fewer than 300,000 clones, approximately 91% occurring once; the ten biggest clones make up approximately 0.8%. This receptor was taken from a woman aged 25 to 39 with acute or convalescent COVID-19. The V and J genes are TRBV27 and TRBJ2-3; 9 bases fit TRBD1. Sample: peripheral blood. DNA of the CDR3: TGTGCCAGCAGTTACGGGACAGGGATCCGGTATTTT. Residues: CASSYGTGIRYF.